The rows below give T cell receptor beta chains drawn from one sample of a study of beta chain features in type 1 diabetes. TCRdb's table, derived via immunoSEQ multiplex PCR, lists solely in-frame clones and lacks some. The table lists some 150,000 clones, 9% to 10% of them singletons, with less than 0.85% in the top ten. Sequenced material: central memory CD4+ T cells from blood. Receptors were obtained from a woman aged 40 to 50 in good health. CDR3s include the opening cysteine and the closing phenylalanine or tryptophan. The D gene is left open where the match is weak. Rows may omit the clone size; those that give it use once, few, many or a size class.

size | J | D | V | DNA | CDR3
- | TRBJ1-5 | - | TRBV7-2 | TGTGCCAGCAGTCCTAACCCGTATCAGCCCCAGCATTTT | CASSPNPYQPQHF
few | TRBJ1-5 | - | TRBV7-6 | TGTGCCAGCAGCTTAGTGGCAGAGCAGGGTCAGCCCCAGCATTTT | CASSLVAEQGQPQHF
- | TRBJ2-1 | - | TRBV7-9 | TGTGCCAGCAGCTCACAATCGAACAGGGACAATGAGCAGTTCTTC | CASSSQSNRDNEQFF
- | TRBJ2-1 | TRBD1 | TRBV6-6 | TGTGCCAGCACCCGGGACAGGGGCTACAATGAGCAGTTCTTC | CASTRDRGYNEQFF
many | TRBJ1-6 | - | TRBV14 | TGTGCCAGCAGCCAACTGCAGGGTCGCAATTCACCCCTCCACTTT | CASSQLQGRNSPLHF
few | TRBJ2-3 | TRBD2 | TRBV11-2 | TGTGCCAGCAGCCAGGCCGCTAGCGGACGGCACACAGATACGCAGTATTTT | CASSQAASGRHTDTQYF
few | TRBJ2-7 | - | TRBV29-1 | TGCAGCGTTGAAAGGGGCTTCGAGCAGTACTTC | CSVERGFEQYF
- | TRBJ1-2 | TRBD1 | TRBV11-2 | TGTGCCAGCAGCTTAGGACAGGGGTGGGAAGGCTACACCTTC | CASSLGQGWEGYTF
many | TRBJ1-2 | - | TRBV21-1 | TGTGCCAGCAGCTATCTTGAGCGGGGCTTC | CASSYLERGF
- | TRBJ2-6 | - | TRBV5-1 | TGCGCCAGCACCGTACAGTCTGGGGCCAACGTCCTGACTTTC | CASTVQSGANVLTF
many | TRBJ1-1 | - | TRBV7-9 | TGTGCCAGCAGCTTATGGCGGGGCAGGGTGAACACTGAAGCTTTCTTT | CASSLWRGRVNTEAFF
- | TRBJ1-6 | - | TRBV7-2 | TGTGCCAGCAAACCCACCAGCGCCAATTCACCCCTCCACTTT | CASKPTSANSPLHF
few | TRBJ1-2 | TRBD1 | TRBV10-3 | TGTGCCATCAGTGGGACAGGGAGTGACTATGGCTACACCTTC | CAISGTGSDYGYTF
many | TRBJ2-7 | TRBD2 | TRBV6-6 | TGTGCCAGCAGCCCGACTAGCGGGGTTACCTACGAGCAGTACTTC | CASSPTSGVTYEQYF
many | TRBJ2-1 | TRBD1 | TRBV29-1 | TGCAGCGTTGTCTGGCAGGGGGCTTACAATGAGCAGTTCTTC | CSVVWQGAYNEQFF
- | TRBJ1-1 | TRBD1 | TRBV5-1 | TGCGCCAGCAGCACAGGACAGGGTGAAGCTTTCTTT | CASSTGQGEAFF
many | TRBJ2-5 | - | TRBV23-1 | TGCGCCAGCAGTCACTCGAGGGAGGTAGAGACCCAGTACTTC | CASSHSREVETQYF
- | TRBJ2-5 | - | TRBV10-1 | TGCGCCGTGGACTGGCCGACCACGGGATTAGAGACCCAGTACTTC | CAVDWPTTGLETQYF
- | TRBJ2-5 | - | TRBV7-6 | TGTGCCAGCAGCTTAGCAGGAGCGAAGACCCAGTACTTC | CASSLAGAKTQYF
medium-sized | TRBJ2-5 | TRBD2 | TRBV4-3 | TGCGCCAGCAGCCCGGGACTAGCGGGGCGGGAGACCCAGTACTTC | CASSPGLAGRETQYF
- | TRBJ2-3 | TRBD2 | TRBV29-1 | TGCAGCATTAGGACTAGCGGGGGGGCATCAGATACGCAGTATTTT | CSIRTSGGASDTQYF
few | TRBJ1-1 | - | TRBV15 | TGTGCCACCAGCAGAGAAACAGGGCGGAACACTGAAGCTTTCTTT | CATSRETGRNTEAFF
few | TRBJ1-1 | TRBD1 | TRBV5-1 | TGCGCCAGCAGCTCCGGTGGGACAGCGAACACTGAAGCTTTCTTT | CASSSGGTANTEAFF
- | TRBJ2-1 | TRBD1 | TRBV27 | TGTGCCAGCAGTAAGGGGGCGGGCGGCACCTACAATGAGCAGTTCTTC | CASSKGAGGTYNEQFF
few | TRBJ2-5 | TRBD2 | TRBV5-4 | TGTGCCAGCAGCTTAGCGGGGAACCAAGAGACCCAGTACTTC | CASSLAGNQETQYF
- | TRBJ2-5 | - | TRBV20-1 | TGCGTCGGAGCCTCTGGGGAGACCCAGTACTTC | CVGASGETQYF
- | TRBJ2-7 | - | TRBV18 | TGTGCCAGCTCGGGGGGAACAGCCGACGAGCAGTACTTC | CASSGGTADEQYF
few | TRBJ2-1 | TRBD1 | TRBV28 | TGTGCCAGCAGTGCCTCCGGGACAGGGTACAATGAGCAGTTCTTC | CASSASGTGYNEQFF